Here is one TCR beta chain with its context. Sequenced by immunoSEQ multiplex PCR; TCRdb stores in-frame clones only, minus some. Here the sample spans tens of thousands of clones, around 82% being singletons. Documented treatment: preoperative locoregional IRX-2 cytokine immunotherapy. These data originate in a study of preoperative IRX-2 immunotherapy in early breast cancer. The receptor's source is a human donor with breast cancer. Sequenced here: lymph node tissue, sampled after IRX-2 immunotherapy.

This CDR3 is CASSLGQFYEQYF. CDR3 nucleotide sequence: TGTGCCAGCAGTTTGGGACAGTTTTACGAGCAGTACTTC. This rearrangement joins TRBV28 to TRBJ2-7, with 7 bases fitting TRBD1. CDR1 and CDR2 (germline): MDHEN, SYDVKM. The CDR3 consists of 13 residues. V shed 3 bases and J 4 bases; nucleotides not matched to a gene: 3.